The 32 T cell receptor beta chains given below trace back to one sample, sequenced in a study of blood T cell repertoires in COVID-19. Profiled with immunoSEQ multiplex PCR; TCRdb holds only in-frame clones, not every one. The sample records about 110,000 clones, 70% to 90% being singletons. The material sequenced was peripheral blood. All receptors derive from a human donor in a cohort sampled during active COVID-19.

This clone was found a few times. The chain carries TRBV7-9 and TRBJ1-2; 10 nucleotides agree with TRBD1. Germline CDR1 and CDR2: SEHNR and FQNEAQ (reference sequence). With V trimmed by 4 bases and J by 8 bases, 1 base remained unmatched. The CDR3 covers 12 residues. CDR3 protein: CASSSGQGGYTF. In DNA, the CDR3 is TGTGCCAGCAGCTCGGGACAGGGGGGCTACACCTTC.

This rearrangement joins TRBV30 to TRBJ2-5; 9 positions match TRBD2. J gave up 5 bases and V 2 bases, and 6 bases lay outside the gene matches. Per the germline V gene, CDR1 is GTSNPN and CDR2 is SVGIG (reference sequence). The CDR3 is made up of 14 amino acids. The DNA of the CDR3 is TGTGCCTGGAGTTCAGCGGGAGGTAGGGAGACCCAGTACTTC. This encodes CAWSSAGGRETQYF.

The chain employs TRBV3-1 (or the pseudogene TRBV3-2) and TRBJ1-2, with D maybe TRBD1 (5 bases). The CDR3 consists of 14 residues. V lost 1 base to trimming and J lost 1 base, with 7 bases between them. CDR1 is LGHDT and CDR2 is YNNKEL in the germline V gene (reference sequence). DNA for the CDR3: TGTGCCAGCAGCCAAGCTGACAGTAACTATGGCTACACCTTC. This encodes CASSQADSNYGYTF.

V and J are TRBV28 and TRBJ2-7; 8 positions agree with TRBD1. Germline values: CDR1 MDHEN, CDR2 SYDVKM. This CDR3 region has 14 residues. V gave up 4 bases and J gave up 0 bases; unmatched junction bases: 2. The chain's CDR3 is CASSSTGDSYEQYF. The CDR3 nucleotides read TGTGCCAGCAGTTCGACAGGGGACTCCTACGAGCAGTACTTC.

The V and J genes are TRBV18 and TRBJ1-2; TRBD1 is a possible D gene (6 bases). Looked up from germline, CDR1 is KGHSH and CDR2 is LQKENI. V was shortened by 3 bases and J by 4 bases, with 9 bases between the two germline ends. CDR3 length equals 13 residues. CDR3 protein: CASSPDSLYGYTF. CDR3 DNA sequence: TGTGCCAGCTCACCGGACAGTCTCTATGGCTACACCTTC.

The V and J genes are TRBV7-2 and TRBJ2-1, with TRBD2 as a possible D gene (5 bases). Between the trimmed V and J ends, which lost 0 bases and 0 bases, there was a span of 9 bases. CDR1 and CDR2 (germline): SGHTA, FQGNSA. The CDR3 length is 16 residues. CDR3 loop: CASSLAGTSSYNEQFF. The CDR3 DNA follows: TGTGCCAGCAGCTTAGCGGGAACTAGCTCCTACAATGAGCAGTTCTTC.

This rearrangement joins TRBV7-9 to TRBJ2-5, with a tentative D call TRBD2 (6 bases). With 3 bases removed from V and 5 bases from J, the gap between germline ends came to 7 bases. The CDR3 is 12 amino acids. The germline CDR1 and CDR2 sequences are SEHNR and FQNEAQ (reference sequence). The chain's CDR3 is CASSFGGETQYF. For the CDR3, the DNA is TGTGCCAGCAGCTTTGGGGGGGAGACCCAGTACTTC.

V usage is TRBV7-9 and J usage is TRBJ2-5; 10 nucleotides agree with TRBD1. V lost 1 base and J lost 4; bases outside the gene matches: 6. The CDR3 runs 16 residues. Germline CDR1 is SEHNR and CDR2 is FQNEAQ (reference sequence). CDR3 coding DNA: TGTGCCAGCAGCTTAGAAGGGACAGGGGCTGGAGAGACCCAGTACTTC. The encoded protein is CASSLEGTGAGETQYF.

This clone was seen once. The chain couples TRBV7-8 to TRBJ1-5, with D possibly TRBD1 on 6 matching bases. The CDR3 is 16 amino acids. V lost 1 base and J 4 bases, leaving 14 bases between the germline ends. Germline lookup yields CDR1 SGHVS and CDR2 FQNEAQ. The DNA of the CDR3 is TGTGCCAGCAGCTTAGTATCACAGGGCGGGAATCAGCCCCAGCATTTT. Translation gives CASSLVSQGGNQPQHF.

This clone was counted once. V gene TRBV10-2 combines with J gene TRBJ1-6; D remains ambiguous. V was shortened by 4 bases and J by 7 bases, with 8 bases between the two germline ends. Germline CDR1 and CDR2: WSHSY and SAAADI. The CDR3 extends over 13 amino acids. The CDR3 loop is CASSVNTNSPLHF. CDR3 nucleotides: TGCGCCAGCAGTGTGAACACCAATTCACCCCTCCACTTT.

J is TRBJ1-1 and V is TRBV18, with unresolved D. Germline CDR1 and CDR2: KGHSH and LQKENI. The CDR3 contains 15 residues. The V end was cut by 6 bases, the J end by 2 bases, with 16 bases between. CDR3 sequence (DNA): TGTGCCAGCTCGCTCTCGAGCATACCCAACACTGAAGCTTTCTTT. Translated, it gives CASSLSSIPNTEAFF.

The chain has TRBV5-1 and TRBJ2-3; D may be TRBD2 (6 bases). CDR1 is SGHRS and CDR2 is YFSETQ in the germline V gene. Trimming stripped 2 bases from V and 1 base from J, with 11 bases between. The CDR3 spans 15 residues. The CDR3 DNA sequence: TGCGCCAGCAGCTTCCGGGGGTACGGCACAGATACGCAGTATTTT. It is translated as CASSFRGYGTDTQYF.

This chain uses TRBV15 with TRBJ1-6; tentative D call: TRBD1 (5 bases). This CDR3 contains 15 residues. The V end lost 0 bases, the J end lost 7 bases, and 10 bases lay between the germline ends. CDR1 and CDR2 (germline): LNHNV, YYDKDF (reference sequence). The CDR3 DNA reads TGTGCCACCAGCAGAGATGTAAAGGGGAATTCACCCCTCCACTTT. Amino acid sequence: CATSRDVKGNSPLHF.

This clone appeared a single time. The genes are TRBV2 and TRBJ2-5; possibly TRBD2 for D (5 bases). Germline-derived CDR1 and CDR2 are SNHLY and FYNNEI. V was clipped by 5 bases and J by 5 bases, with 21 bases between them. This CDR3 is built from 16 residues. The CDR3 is CASSLSLLGLRETQYF. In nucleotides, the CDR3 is TGTGCCAGCAGTCTCTCCTTACTAGGTCTAAGGGAGACCCAGTACTTC.

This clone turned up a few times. CDR3 in amino acids: CASSQERSAGTHSPLHF. The DNA for the CDR3 is TGTGCCAGCAGCCAAGAAAGGTCAGCGGGCACTCATTCACCCCTCCACTTT. The chain is built from TRBV4-2 and TRBJ1-6; D unresolved. Germline V gene lookup returns CDR1 LGHNA and CDR2 YNFKEQ. CDR3 length: 17 amino acids. V was shortened by 0 bases and J by 8 bases, with 17 bases between the two germline ends.

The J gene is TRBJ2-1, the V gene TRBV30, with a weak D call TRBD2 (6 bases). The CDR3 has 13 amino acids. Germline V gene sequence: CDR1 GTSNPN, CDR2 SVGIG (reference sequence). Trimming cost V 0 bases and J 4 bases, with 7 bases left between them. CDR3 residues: CAWSVSGYNEQFF. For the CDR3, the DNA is TGTGCCTGGAGTGTGAGCGGGTACAATGAGCAGTTCTTC.

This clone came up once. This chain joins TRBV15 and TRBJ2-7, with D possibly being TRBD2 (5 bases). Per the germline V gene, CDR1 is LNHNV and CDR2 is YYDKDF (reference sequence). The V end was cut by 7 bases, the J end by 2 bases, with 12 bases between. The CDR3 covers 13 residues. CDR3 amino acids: CATTASGPYEQYF. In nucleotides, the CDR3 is TGTGCCACCACCGCGAGCGGACCCTACGAGCAGTACTTC.

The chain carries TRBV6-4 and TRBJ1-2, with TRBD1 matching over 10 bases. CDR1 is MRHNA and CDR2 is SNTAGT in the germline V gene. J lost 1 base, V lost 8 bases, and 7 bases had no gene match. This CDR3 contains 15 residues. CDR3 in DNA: TGTGCCAGCCGACCCGGACAGGGGGGTAACTATGGCTACACCTTC. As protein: CASRPGQGGNYGYTF.

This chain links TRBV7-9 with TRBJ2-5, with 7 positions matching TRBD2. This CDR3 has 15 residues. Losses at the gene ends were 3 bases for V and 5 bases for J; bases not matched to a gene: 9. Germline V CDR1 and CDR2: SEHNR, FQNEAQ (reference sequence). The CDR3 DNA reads TGTGCCAGCAGCTTGGGAGGGGCCGGTAAGGAGACCCAGTACTTC. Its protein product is CASSLGGAGKETQYF.

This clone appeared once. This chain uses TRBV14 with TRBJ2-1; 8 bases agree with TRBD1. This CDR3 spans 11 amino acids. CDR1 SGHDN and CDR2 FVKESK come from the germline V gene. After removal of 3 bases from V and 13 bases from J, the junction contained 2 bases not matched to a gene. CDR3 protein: CASSQDREQFF. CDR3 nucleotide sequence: TGTGCCAGCAGCCAGGACAGGGAACAGTTCTTC.

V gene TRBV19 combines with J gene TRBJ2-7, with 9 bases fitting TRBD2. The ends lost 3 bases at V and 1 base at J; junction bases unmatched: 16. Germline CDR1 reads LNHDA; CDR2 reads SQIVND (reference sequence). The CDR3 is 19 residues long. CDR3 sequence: CASSIFVGAAGGPSYEQYF. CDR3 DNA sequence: TGTGCCAGTAGTATTTTTGTGGGTGCCGCGGGAGGGCCATCCTACGAGCAGTACTTC.

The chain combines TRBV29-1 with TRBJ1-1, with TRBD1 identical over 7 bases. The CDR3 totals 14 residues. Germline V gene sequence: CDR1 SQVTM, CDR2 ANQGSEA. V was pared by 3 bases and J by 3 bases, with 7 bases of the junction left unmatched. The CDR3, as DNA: TGCAGCGTTGATGGGCCAGGGGGGCACACTGAAGCTTTCTTT. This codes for CSVDGPGGHTEAFF.

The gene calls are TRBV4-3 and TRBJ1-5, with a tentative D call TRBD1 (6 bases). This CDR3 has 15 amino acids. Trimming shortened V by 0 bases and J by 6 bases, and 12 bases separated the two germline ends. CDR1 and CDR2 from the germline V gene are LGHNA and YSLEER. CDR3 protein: CASSQDIGGRQPQHF. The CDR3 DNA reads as TGCGCCAGCAGCCAAGACATCGGGGGGCGTCAGCCCCAGCATTTT.

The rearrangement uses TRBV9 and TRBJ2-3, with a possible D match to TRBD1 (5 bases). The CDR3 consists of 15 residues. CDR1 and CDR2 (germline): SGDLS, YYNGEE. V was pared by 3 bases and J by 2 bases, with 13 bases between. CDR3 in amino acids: CASSGGHHLTDTQYF. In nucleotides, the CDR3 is TGTGCCAGCAGCGGAGGACACCACCTCACAGATACGCAGTATTTT.

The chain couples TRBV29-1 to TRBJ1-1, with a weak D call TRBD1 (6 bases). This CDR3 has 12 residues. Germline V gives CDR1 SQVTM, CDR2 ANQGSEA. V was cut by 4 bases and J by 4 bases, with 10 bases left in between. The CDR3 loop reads CSVARGATEAFF. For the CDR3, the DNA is TGCAGCGTTGCCAGGGGTGCCACTGAAGCTTTCTTT.

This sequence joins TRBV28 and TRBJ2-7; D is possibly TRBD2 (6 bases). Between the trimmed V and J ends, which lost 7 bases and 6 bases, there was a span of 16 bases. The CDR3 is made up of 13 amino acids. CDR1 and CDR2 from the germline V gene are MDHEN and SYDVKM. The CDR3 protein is CASISTGAGEQYF. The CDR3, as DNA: TGTGCCAGCATCTCTACGGGAGCGGGCGAGCAGTACTTC.

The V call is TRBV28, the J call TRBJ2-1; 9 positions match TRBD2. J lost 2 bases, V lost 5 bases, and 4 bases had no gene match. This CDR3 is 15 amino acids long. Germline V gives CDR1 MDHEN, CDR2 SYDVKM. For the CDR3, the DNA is TGTGCCAGCAGTCCCAGACTAGCGGCCTACAATGAGCAGTTCTTC. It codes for CASSPRLAAYNEQFF.

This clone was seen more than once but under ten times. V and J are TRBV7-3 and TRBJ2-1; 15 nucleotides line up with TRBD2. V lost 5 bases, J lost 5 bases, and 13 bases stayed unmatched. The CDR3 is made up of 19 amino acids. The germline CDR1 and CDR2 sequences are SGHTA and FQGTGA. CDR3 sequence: CASSLTGTSGGLPHNEQFF. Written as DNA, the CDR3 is TGTGCCAGCAGCCTTACCGGGACTAGCGGGGGGCTGCCCCACAATGAGCAGTTCTTC.

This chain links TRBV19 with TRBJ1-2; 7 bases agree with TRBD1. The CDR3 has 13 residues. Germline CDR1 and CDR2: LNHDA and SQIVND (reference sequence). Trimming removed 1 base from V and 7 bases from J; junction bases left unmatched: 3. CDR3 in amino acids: CASSIGQGRGYTF. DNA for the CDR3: TGTGCCAGTAGTATAGGACAGGGACGTGGCTACACCTTC.

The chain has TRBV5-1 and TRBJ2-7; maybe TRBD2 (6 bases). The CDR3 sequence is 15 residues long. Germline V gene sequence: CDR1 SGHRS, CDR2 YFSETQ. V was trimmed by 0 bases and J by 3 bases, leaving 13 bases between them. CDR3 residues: CASSLEAGGSYEQYF. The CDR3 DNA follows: TGCGCCAGCAGCTTGGAAGCAGGAGGGAGCTACGAGCAGTACTTC.

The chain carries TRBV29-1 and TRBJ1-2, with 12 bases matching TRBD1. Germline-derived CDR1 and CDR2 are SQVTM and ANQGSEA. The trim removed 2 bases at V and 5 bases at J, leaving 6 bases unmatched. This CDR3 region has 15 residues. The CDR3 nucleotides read TGCAGCGTTGAACCCGGGGGACAGGGGGCTTATGGCTACACCTTC. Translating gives CSVEPGGQGAYGYTF. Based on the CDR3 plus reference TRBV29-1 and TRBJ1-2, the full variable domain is SAVISQKPSRDICQRGTSLTIQCQVDSQVTMMFWYRQQPGQSLTLIATANQGSEATYESGFVIDKFPISRPNLTFSTLTVSNMSPEDSSIYLCSVEPGGQGAYGYTFGSGTRLTVV.

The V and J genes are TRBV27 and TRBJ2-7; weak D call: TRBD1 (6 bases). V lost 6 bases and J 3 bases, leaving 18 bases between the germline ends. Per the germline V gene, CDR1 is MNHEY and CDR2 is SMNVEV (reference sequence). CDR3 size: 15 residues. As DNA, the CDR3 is TGTGCCAGCAGCATGATCCAGGGGTCCGGCTACGAGCAGTACTTC. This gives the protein CASSMIQGSGYEQYF.